The source of this T cell receptor beta chain is a study of blood T cell repertoires in COVID-19. At the level of the study: The samples span acute and convalescent COVID-19 from the United States, Italy and Spain. Nucleic acid was either cDNA or gDNA, and it came from T cells, B-cell-depleted T cells, or PBMCs.

Deletions cut 7 bases from V and 4 bases from J, with 13 bases between. The CDR3 has 13 amino acids. Germline loops: CDR1 SQVTM, CDR2 ANQGSEA. In the authors' workflow: Estimation of nucleated cell counts relied on the amplification of reference gene primers. Method: immunoSEQ multiplex PCR; TCRdb's copy keeps in-frame clones and lacks some. The D gene and trimming were derived from the DNA, and the V and J assignments and clone size from that table. This sample carries 50,000 to 70,000 clones, around 83% of them seen once, and the ten largest clones take 4.5% to 7%. This TCR was sampled from a woman aged 55 to 70 with acute or convalescent COVID-19. The V call is TRBV29-1, the J call TRBJ2-2, with D tentatively TRBD1 (6 bases). The sequenced material came from peripheral blood. The CDR3 nucleotides are TGCAGCGCAGGAACAGGGTCCACCGGGGAGCTGTTTTTT. Its protein product is CSAGTGSTGELFF.